This T cell receptor (beta chain) was obtained from a study of CD8 T cells in ankylosing spondylitis. Points from the study as a whole: Clones tied to disease were said to be significantly enriched in matched ankylosing spondylitis synovial fluid. Certain motif variants had earlier appeared in reactive arthritis synovial fluid and blood. Apparently characteristic of ankylosing spondylitis blood was a TCR beta motif (eight highly homologous variants).

A note on this clonotype: Its cognate antigen is unknown. One junction end does not reproduce the germline sequence, and a read error may be involved.

In germline, CDR1 is SGHVS, CDR2 FNYEAQ. The CDR3 spans 14 residues. MiXCR, run by TCRdb on the 5' RACE reads, gives a single entry per CDR3 protein. Here the sample spans about 360,000 distinct CDR3 sequences, approximately 20% being singletons. This chain connects TRBV7-6 to TRBJ2-7, with D unresolved. The receptor comes from a male donor with ankylosing spondylitis or in good health (not recorded which). The specimen sequenced was blood, either unsorted or a sorted T cell fraction (not recorded which). CDR3 residues: CARSSLGYPYEQYF. The CDR3 region has the DNA TGTGCCAGAAGCTCCCTCGGATACCCCTACGAGCAGTACTTC.